The text below deals with one T cell receptor (beta chain). This entry comes from a study of siplizumab effects on memory and regulatory T cells. The CDR3 length is 14 residues. Germline V CDR1 and CDR2: LNHDA, SQIVND (reference sequence). V was shortened by 3 bases and J by 6 bases, with 14 bases between the two germline ends. Data came from immunoSEQ multiplex PCR; TCRdb stores just in-frame clones and leaves some out. The sample contains approximately 84,000 clones, about 95% of which appear only once. V and J are TRBV19 and TRBJ1-2; D is ambiguous. The sample consisted of CD8+ T cells sorted from blood. This TCR was sampled from a human donor in good health. The CDR3 loop reads CASSIEGGIDGYTF. Here the CDR3 DNA reads TGTGCCAGTAGTATTGAAGGAGGGATTGATGGCTACACCTTC.